The 20 T cell receptor beta chains given below trace back to one sample, sequenced in a study of OX40 agonist ivuxolimab in advanced cancers. Some clones are missing from TCRdb's copy, which holds only in-frame ones; the method was immunoSEQ multiplex PCR. The table shows about 98,000 clones, with approximately 93% occurring only once. This material consisted of CD4+ or CD8+ T cells sorted from blood, taken in a trial of the OX40 agonist ivuxolimab. Receptor source: an adult with an advanced solid tumor such as melanoma, head and neck, liver or kidney cancer.

This rearrangement joins TRBV6-6 to TRBJ1-3; D is perhaps TRBD1 (6 bases). Germline CDR1 is MNHNY and CDR2 is SVGAGI (reference sequence). The V gene lost 0 bases and the J gene lost 4 bases, with 10 bases spanning the gap. The CDR3 loop spans 15 amino acids. The CDR3 sequence: CASSYSGQTGNTIYF. The CDR3 region has the DNA TGTGCCAGCAGTTACTCCGGACAGACCGGAAACACCATATATTTT.

V gene TRBV30 combines with J gene TRBJ1-5; no definite D call. Germline V gene sequence: CDR1 GTSNPN, CDR2 SVGIG (reference sequence). The CDR3 extends over 13 amino acids. Trimming took 5 bases from V and 3 from J, leaving 11 bases between them. CDR3 sequence: CAWSKQTNQPQHF. The CDR3 DNA is TGTGCCTGGTCTAAACAGACCAATCAGCCCCAGCATTTT.

The chain's CDR3 is CASSLAGGLYNEQFF. CDR3 bases: TGTGCCAGCAGCTTGGCGGGAGGGTTATACAATGAGCAGTTCTTC. The chain couples TRBV5-4 to TRBJ2-1; 8 bases line up with TRBD2. The germline V gene encodes CDR1 SGHNT and CDR2 YYREEE (reference sequence). The J segment lost 4 bases and the V segment lost 0 bases, leaving 3 bases of the junction unmatched. The CDR3 loop spans 15 amino acids.

The J gene is TRBJ2-1, the V gene TRBV11-3, with TRBD2 as a possible D gene (5 bases). The CDR3 has 15 residues. Trimming cost V 5 bases and J 0 bases, with 11 bases left between them. The V gene's germline CDR1 is SGHNT and CDR2 YENEEA. The chain's CDR3 is CASSLSGSSYNEQFF. As DNA, the CDR3 is TGTGCCAGCAGCCTCAGCGGAAGCTCCTACAATGAGCAGTTCTTC.

The chain has TRBV5-4 and TRBJ2-4; D gene uncertain. Germline V gene sequence: CDR1 SGHNT, CDR2 YYREEE (reference sequence). The CDR3 is made up of 13 amino acids. V gave up 1 base and J gave up 2 bases, with 4 bases separating them. The CDR3 DNA reads as TGTGCCAGCAGCTTGAGATCCAAAAACATTCAGTACTTC. It specifies CASSLRSKNIQYF.

The CDR3 sequence: CASSYLGASYNEQFF. The CDR3 nucleotides read TGTGCCAGCAGTTACTTGGGGGCGTCCTACAATGAGCAGTTCTTC. This chain uses TRBV6-5 with TRBJ2-1; the D gene is possibly TRBD1 (6 bases). CDR1 is MNHEY and CDR2 is SVGAGI in the germline V gene. The CDR3 is 15 amino acids. Trimming took 1 base from V and 1 from J, leaving 8 bases between them.

The chain carries TRBV29-1 and TRBJ1-4; D is undetermined. This CDR3 has 13 amino acids. V lost 4 bases and J 7 bases, leaving 13 bases between the germline ends. Germline V gene lookup returns CDR1 SQVTM and CDR2 ANQGSEA. The chain's CDR3 is CSVVSRLGEKLFF. CDR3 DNA: TGCAGCGTTGTAAGCCGATTGGGTGAAAAACTGTTTTTT. Full variable domain (remainder filled in from reference TRBV29-1 and TRBJ1-4): SAVISQKPSRDICQRGTSLTIQCQVDSQVTMMFWYRQQPGQSLTLIATANQGSEATYESGFVIDKFPISRPNLTFSTLTVSNMSPEDSSIYLCSVVSRLGEKLFFGSGTQLSVL.

This clone was found once. The rearrangement uses TRBV7-2 and TRBJ1-6; unclear D gene. V lost 6 bases to trimming and J lost 2 bases, with 11 bases between them. The CDR3 spans 15 residues. Germline V gives CDR1 SGHTA, CDR2 FQGNSA. Written as DNA, the CDR3 is TGTGCCAGCAGTAAGAGTTACGCCTATAATTCACCCCTCCACTTT. It translates to CASSKSYAYNSPLHF.

This chain links TRBV5-5 with TRBJ2-5, with a tentative D call TRBD1 (5 bases). The CDR3 consists of 13 residues. Germline values: CDR1 SGHKS, CDR2 YYEKEE (reference sequence). Trimming pared 5 bases from V and 7 bases from J, leaving 15 bases between. The CDR3, as DNA: TGTGCCAGCAGTAGATCAGGGTCGGGGACCCAGTACTTC. It is translated as CASSRSGSGTQYF. Filled out from reference TRBV5-5 and TRBJ2-5, the complete variable domain reads DAGVTQSPTHLIKTRGQQVTLRCSPISGHKSVSWYQQVLGQGPQFIFQYYEKEERGRGNFPDRFSARQFPNYSSELNVNALLLGDSALYLCASSRSGSGTQYFGPGTRLLVL.

This chain connects TRBV30 to TRBJ2-5; D is unclear. Trimming shortened V by 0 bases and J by 5 bases, and 7 bases separated the two germline ends. This CDR3 comprises 12 residues. Germline lookup yields CDR1 GTSNPN and CDR2 SVGIG (reference sequence). CDR3 in amino acids: CAWSVLGETQYF. The CDR3 nucleotides are TGTGCCTGGAGTGTACTGGGTGAGACCCAGTACTTC.

The J gene is TRBJ1-4, the V gene TRBV29-1; D uncertain. Deletions cut 5 bases from V and 8 bases from J, with 9 bases between. The CDR3 is made up of 11 amino acids. Germline CDR1 SQVTM, CDR2 ANQGSEA. The CDR3 loop reads CSVRVREKLFF. The CDR3 DNA sequence: TGCAGCGTTCGAGTACGGGAAAAACTGTTTTTT.

This clone occurred a few times. V and J are TRBV6-6 and TRBJ2-3, with 7 bases fitting TRBD2. CDR3 length: 15 amino acids. Losses at the gene ends were 2 bases for V and 2 bases for J; bases not matched to a gene: 4. CDR1 is MNHNY, CDR2 SVGAGI, per germline (reference sequence). Here the CDR3 reads CASSYGTTNTDTQYF. The CDR3 coding sequence is TGTGCCAGCAGTTACGGGACTACCAACACAGATACGCAGTATTTT.

The J gene is TRBJ1-1, the V gene TRBV29-1; D gene ambiguous. Germline V gene sequence: CDR1 SQVTM, CDR2 ANQGSEA. The CDR3 has 12 amino acids. Trimming shortened V by 7 bases and J by 4 bases, and 13 bases separated the two germline ends. CDR3 bases: TGCAGCGCCTCCTCCGGAAGCACTGAAGCTTTCTTT. It encodes CSASSGSTEAFF.

A word on this clone: Sequence at one end of the junction differs from germline and may be a read error. Other DNA sequences within the sample encode an identical CDR3. The rearrangement links TRBV4-2 to TRBJ2-5, with D possibly being TRBD2 (5 bases). CDR3 length: 14 amino acids. The germline CDR1 and CDR2 sequences are LGHNA and YNFKEQ. CDR3 residues: CASSQVRDRETQYF. The CDR3 DNA follows: TGTGCCAGCAGCCAAGTGAGGGATAGAGAGACTCAGTACTTC.

This chain joins TRBV2 and TRBJ2-1, with D perhaps TRBD1 (6 bases). Germline CDR1 and CDR2: SNHLY and FYNNEI. The V end lost 1 base, the J end lost 2 bases, and 6 bases lay between the germline ends. The CDR3 has 14 residues. Written as DNA, the CDR3 is TGTGCCAGCAGTGAAGGGACAGCCTACAATGAGCAGTTCTTC. This sequence encodes CASSEGTAYNEQFF.

J is TRBJ1-4 and V is TRBV28; TRBD1 agrees at 10 bases. The CDR3 spans 18 residues. V dropped 4 bases and J dropped 3; count of bases not matched to a gene: 11. Germline-derived CDR1 and CDR2 are MDHEN and SYDVKM. The DNA for the CDR3 is TGTGCCAGCAGTTCCGCAGGACAGGGGGAGTTTTCTAATGAAAAACTGTTTTTT. It encodes CASSSAGQGEFSNEKLFF.

This chain uses TRBV9 with TRBJ1-1; the D gene is possibly TRBD1 (5 bases). V was clipped by 4 bases and J by 5 bases, with 12 bases between them. Germline CDR1 and CDR2: SGDLS and YYNGEE. CDR3 length: 13 residues. CDR3 amino acids: CASSRRWGTEAFF. In DNA, the CDR3 is TGTGCCAGCAGCCGTAGGTGGGGGACTGAAGCTTTCTTT.

V and J are TRBV7-3 and TRBJ2-1, with 7 bases matching TRBD1. Germline CDR1 is SGHTA and CDR2 is FQGTGA. This CDR3 region has 15 residues. J gave up 5 bases and V 4 bases, and 8 bases lay outside the gene matches. As DNA, the CDR3 is TGTGCCAGCAGCTCCGGGACAGAGGGGAACAATGAGCAGTTCTTC. Residues: CASSSGTEGNNEQFF.

The chain carries TRBV2 and TRBJ2-3; D is possibly TRBD1 (5 bases). This CDR3 spans 13 amino acids. CDR1 is SNHLY and CDR2 is FYNNEI in the germline V gene. The germline V and J ends were trimmed by 3 bases and 1 base, with 5 bases remaining between them. Here the CDR3 reads CASSDRGTDTQYF. CDR3 bases: TGTGCCAGCAGTGACAGGGGCACAGATACGCAGTATTTT.

The chain employs TRBV19 and TRBJ2-3, with 8 bases matching TRBD2. The germline V gene encodes CDR1 LNHDA and CDR2 SQIVND (reference sequence). The CDR3 covers 15 residues. The V and J ends lost 7 bases and 4 bases, in that order; junction bases with no gene match: 10. CDR3 bases: TGTGCCAGTACCTTAACAGCGGGGGCCGCAGATACGCAGTATTTT. It yields the protein CASTLTAGAADTQYF.